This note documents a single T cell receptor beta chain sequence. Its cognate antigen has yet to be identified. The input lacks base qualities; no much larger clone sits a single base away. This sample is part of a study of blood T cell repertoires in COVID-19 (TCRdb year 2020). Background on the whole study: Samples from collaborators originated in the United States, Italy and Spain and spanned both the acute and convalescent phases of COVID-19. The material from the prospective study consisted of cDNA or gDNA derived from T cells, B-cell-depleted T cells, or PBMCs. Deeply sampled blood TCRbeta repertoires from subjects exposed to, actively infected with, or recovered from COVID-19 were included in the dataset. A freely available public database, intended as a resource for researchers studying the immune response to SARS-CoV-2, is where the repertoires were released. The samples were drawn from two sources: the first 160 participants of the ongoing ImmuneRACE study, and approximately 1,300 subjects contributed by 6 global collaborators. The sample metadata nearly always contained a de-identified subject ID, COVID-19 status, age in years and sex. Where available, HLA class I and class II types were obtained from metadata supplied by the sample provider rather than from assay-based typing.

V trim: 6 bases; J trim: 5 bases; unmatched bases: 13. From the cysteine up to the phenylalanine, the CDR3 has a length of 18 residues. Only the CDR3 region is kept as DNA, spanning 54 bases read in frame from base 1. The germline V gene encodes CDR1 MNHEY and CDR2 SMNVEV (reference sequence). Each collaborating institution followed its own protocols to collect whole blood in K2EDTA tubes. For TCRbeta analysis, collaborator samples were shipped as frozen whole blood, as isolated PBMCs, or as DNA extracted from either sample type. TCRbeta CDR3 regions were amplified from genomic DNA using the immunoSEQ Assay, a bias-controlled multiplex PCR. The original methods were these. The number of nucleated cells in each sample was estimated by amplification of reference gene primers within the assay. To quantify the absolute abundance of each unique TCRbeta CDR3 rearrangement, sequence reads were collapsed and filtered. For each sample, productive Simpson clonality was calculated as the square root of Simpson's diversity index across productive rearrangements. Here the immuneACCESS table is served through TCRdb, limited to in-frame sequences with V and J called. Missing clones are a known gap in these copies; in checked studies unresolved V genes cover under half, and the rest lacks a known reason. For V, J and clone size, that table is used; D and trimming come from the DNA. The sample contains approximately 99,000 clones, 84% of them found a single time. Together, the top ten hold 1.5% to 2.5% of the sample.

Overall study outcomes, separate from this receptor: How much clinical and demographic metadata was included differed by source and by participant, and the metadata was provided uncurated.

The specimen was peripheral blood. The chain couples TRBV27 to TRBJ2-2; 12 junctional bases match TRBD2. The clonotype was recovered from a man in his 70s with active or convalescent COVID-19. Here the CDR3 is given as CASSRGLAGPEGTGELFF. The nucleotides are TGTGCCAGCAGCCGTGGACTAGCGGGGCCCGAGGGGACCGGGGAGCTGTTTTTT.